These 5 T cell receptor beta chains were all obtained from the same sample, sequenced in a study of shared clonotypes between healthy human individuals. Profiling relied on immunoSEQ multiplex PCR, and the TCRdb table lists in-frame clones only, not all of them. This sample has over a million clones, with under 80% found just once. The material sequenced was memory CD4+ T cells sorted from blood. Subset noted: CD45RA-negative fraction. The receptor source for this set is a young man in good health.

The chain has TRBV27 and TRBJ2-3; 9 positions agree with TRBD2. The V gene end was trimmed by 8 bases and the J gene end by 5 bases; junction bases not matched to a gene: 11. CDR1 MNHEY and CDR2 SMNVEV come from the germline V gene (reference sequence). The CDR3 length is 15 residues. The CDR3 sequence is CASQPSGGRGDTQYF. The CDR3 DNA sequence: TGTGCCAGCCAACCCTCAGGCGGGAGGGGAGATACGCAGTATTTT.

The chain recombines TRBV5-1 with TRBJ2-2, with D hard to call. This CDR3 comprises 14 residues. V lost 4 bases and J lost 4, with 11 bases in between. CDR1 and CDR2 from the germline V gene are SGHRS and YFSETQ. CDR3 sequence (DNA): TGCGCCAGCAGCCTCACCCGCGGCACCGGGGAGCTGTTTTTT. Translating gives CASSLTRGTGELFF.

The rearrangement uses TRBV29-1 and TRBJ2-5; TRBD2 aligns across 14 bases. Germline V gene sequence: CDR1 SQVTM, CDR2 ANQGSEA. The V segment lost 6 bases and the J segment 5 bases; nucleotides outside the gene matches: 11. The CDR3 has 16 amino acids. The CDR3 here is CSVEGLAGEGWETQYF. CDR3 DNA: TGCAGCGTCGAGGGACTAGCGGGAGAAGGGTGGGAGACCCAGTACTTC.

V gene TRBV7-6 combines with J gene TRBJ2-3; maybe TRBD1 (6 bases). V shed 6 bases and J shed 1 base, with 14 bases lying between them. CDR1 SGHVS and CDR2 FNYEAQ come from the germline V gene. The CDR3 contains 15 residues. CDR3 in DNA: TGTGCCAGCAGTTCTTTCGAGGGGGGCACAGATACGCAGTATTTT. Its protein is CASSSFEGGTDTQYF.

This chain uses TRBV6-6 with TRBJ2-1, with TRBD2 identical over 7 bases. Germline V gives CDR1 MNHNY, CDR2 SVGAGI (reference sequence). V was clipped by 7 bases and J by 7 bases; unmatched bases: 16. This CDR3 region has 16 residues. Here the CDR3 DNA reads TGTGCCAGCACCCCCAGCCTTTTGACTAGCTGGAATGAGCAGTTCTTC. It codes for CASTPSLLTSWNEQFF.